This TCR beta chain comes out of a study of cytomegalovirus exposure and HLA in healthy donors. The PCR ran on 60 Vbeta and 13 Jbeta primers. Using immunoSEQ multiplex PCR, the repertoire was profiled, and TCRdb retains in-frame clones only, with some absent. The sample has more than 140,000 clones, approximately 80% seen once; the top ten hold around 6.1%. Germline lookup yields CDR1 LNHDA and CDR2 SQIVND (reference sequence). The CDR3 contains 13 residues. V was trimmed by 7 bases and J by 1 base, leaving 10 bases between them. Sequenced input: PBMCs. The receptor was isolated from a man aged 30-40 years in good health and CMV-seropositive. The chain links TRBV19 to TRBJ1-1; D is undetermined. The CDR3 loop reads CASKVRGNTEAFF. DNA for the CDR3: TGTGCCAGTAAGGTCCGGGGGAACACTGAAGCTTTCTTT.